Each of the 26 T cell receptor beta chains below was sequenced from the same sample in a study of T cell responses to AZD1222 COVID-19 vaccine. Some clones are missing from TCRdb's copy, which holds only in-frame ones; the method was immunoSEQ multiplex PCR. The table has some 150,000 clones, under 95% seen once. The sequenced sample was peripheral blood, obtained on day 0 of AZD1222 vaccination. The receptor source for this set is an adult in good health.

The CDR3 DNA follows: TGTGCCAGCAGTGCCACAGGGGGTTTGTACTATGGCTACACCTTC. Residues: CASSATGGLYYGYTF. The chain employs TRBV2 and TRBJ1-2; 8 nucleotides align to TRBD1. V shed 4 bases and J 3 bases; nucleotides not matched to a gene: 7. CDR1 is SNHLY, CDR2 FYNNEI, per germline. The CDR3 length is 15 residues. Full variable domain (rest looked up from reference TRBV2 and TRBJ1-2): EPEVTQTPSHQVTQMGQEVILRCVPISNHLYFYWYRQILGQKVEFLVSFYNNEISEKSEIFDDQFSVERPDGSNFTLKIRSTKLEDSAMYFCASSATGGLYYGYTFGSGTRLTVV.

The chain recombines TRBV7-9 with TRBJ2-1; 7 bases agree with TRBD1. The CDR3 spans 16 residues. CDR1 and CDR2 from the germline V gene are SEHNR and FQNEAQ (reference sequence). After removal of 8 bases from V and 2 bases from J, the junction contained 12 bases not matched to a gene. The CDR3 protein is CASAKGAQTPYNEQFF. In DNA, the CDR3 is TGTGCCAGCGCAAAGGGGGCGCAGACCCCCTACAATGAGCAGTTCTTC.

The chain recombines TRBV5-4 with TRBJ1-1, with TRBD1 matching 7 bases. With V trimmed by 3 bases and J by 1 base, 6 bases remained unmatched. The CDR3 contains 15 residues. CDR1 and CDR2 (germline): SGHNT, YYREEE (reference sequence). The CDR3 coding sequence is TGTGCCAGCAGCTCACGGAGACAGGGGAACACTGAAGCTTTCTTT. Its protein product is CASSSRRQGNTEAFF.

The chain employs TRBV3-1 (or the pseudogene TRBV3-2) and TRBJ1-4, with D perhaps TRBD1 (6 bases). Trimming cost V 1 base and J 0 bases, with 9 bases left between them. Germline CDR1 and CDR2: LGHDT and YNNKEL (reference sequence). There are 16 residues in the CDR3. CDR3 DNA sequence: TGTGCCAGCAGCCAAGTTCGGACAGCAACTAATGAAAAACTGTTTTTT. Residues: CASSQVRTATNEKLFF.

This clone was recorded once. The chain joins TRBV4-1 to TRBJ1-5; maybe TRBD1 (5 bases). CDR3 length equals 15 residues. The ends were cut back, 0 bases at V and 2 bases at J, with 8 bases in the middle. Germline V lookup: CDR1 MGHRA, CDR2 YSYEKL. The CDR3 reads CASSQDGGGNQPQHF. In DNA form, the CDR3 reads TGCGCCAGCAGCCAAGATGGGGGGGGCAATCAGCCCCAGCATTTT.

The V and J genes are TRBV19 and TRBJ2-3, with a weak D call TRBD1 (6 bases). Germline V gene lookup returns CDR1 LNHDA and CDR2 SQIVND (reference sequence). Trimming cost V 7 bases and J 1 base, with 15 bases left between them. The CDR3 has 15 amino acids. The CDR3 sequence is CASKSGAGGTDTQYF. CDR3 in DNA: TGTGCCAGTAAGTCAGGGGCGGGCGGCACAGATACGCAGTATTTT.

The V and J genes are TRBV19 and TRBJ1-1; maybe TRBD1 (6 bases). Germline-derived CDR1 and CDR2 are LNHDA and SQIVND (reference sequence). V lost 5 bases and J lost 1, with 17 bases in between. The CDR3 has 16 residues. CDR3 protein: CASSYGTGLGNTEAFF. In nucleotides, the CDR3 is TGTGCCAGTAGTTATGGTACAGGGCTTGGGAACACTGAAGCTTTCTTT.

The chain employs TRBV7-8 and TRBJ2-3; 9 nucleotides align to TRBD2. There are 18 residues in the CDR3. Germline-derived CDR1 and CDR2 are SGHVS and FQNEAQ. The ends lost 2 bases at V and 6 bases at J; junction bases unmatched: 15. CDR3: CASSLFWGASGARDTQYF. The DNA for the CDR3 is TGTGCCAGCAGCTTATTTTGGGGTGCTAGCGGGGCAAGGGATACGCAGTATTTT.

The V gene is TRBV9, the J gene TRBJ1-3; D gene unclear. Trimming left V 4 bases short and J 3 bases short, with 11 bases between. Germline lookup yields CDR1 SGDLS and CDR2 YYNGEE. This CDR3 comprises 14 residues. CDR3 region: CASSPGWHGNTIYF. Here the CDR3 DNA reads TGTGCCAGCAGCCCAGGTTGGCATGGAAACACCATATATTTT.

The chain has TRBV2 and TRBJ1-2, with D perhaps TRBD1 (5 bases). The V end was cut by 5 bases, the J end by 7 bases, with 20 bases between. Germline V gene data show CDR1 as SNHLY and CDR2 as FYNNEI. CDR3 length: 15 amino acids. Here the CDR3 DNA reads TGTGCCAGCAGTCCTACCGGGGCCCCTCCGGGTGGCTACACCTTC. Residues: CASSPTGAPPGGYTF.

V gene TRBV6-9 combines with J gene TRBJ1-2, with D possibly being TRBD1 (6 bases). The CDR3 runs to 15 residues. The ends were cut back, 6 bases at V and 2 bases at J, with 16 bases in the middle. Germline V gene lookup returns CDR1 MNHGY and CDR2 SVAAGI. CDR3 DNA: TGTGCCAGCAGCCCCAAACAGGGAACGAACTATGGCTACACCTTC. Translating it yields CASSPKQGTNYGYTF.

This chain links TRBV7-8 with TRBJ1-1; no clear D gene. This CDR3 region has 16 residues. Trimming cost V 5 bases and J 5 bases, with 21 bases left between them. Germline V gene sequence: CDR1 SGHVS, CDR2 FQNEAQ. CDR3 amino acids: CASSGDSSGARTEAFF. CDR3 in DNA: TGTGCCAGCAGCGGCGATTCTTCGGGAGCCCGGACTGAAGCTTTCTTT.

V gene TRBV5-1 combines with J gene TRBJ2-3; the D is unclear. This CDR3 contains 14 residues. Germline V gene lookup returns CDR1 SGHRS and CDR2 YFSETQ. Trimming left V 4 bases short and J 0 bases short, with 9 bases between. CDR3 loop: CASSLHPSTDTQYF. In nucleotides, the CDR3 is TGCGCCAGCAGCCTACATCCTAGCACAGATACGCAGTATTTT.

The chain carries TRBV7-8 and TRBJ2-1; D remains ambiguous. Deletions cut 1 base from V and 5 bases from J, with 9 bases between. The V gene's germline CDR1 is SGHVS and CDR2 FQNEAQ. The CDR3 has 14 amino acids. The CDR3 nucleotides are TGTGCCAGCAGCTTAGAAGTCAGAAACAATGAGCAGTTCTTC. Protein: CASSLEVRNNEQFF. The full variable domain, in which reference TRBV7-8 and TRBJ2-1 provide the parts outside the CDR3, is GAGVSQSPRYKVAKRGQDVALRCDPISGHVSLFWYQQALGQGPEFLTYFQNEAQLDKSGLPSDRFFAERPEGSVSTLKIQRTQQEDSAVYLCASSLEVRNNEQFFGPGTRLTVL.

The V and J genes are TRBV7-9 and TRBJ2-2; D unclear. The CDR3 contains 14 residues. Per the germline V gene, CDR1 is SEHNR and CDR2 is FQNEAQ (reference sequence). Trimming stripped 8 bases from V and 3 bases from J, with 13 bases between. In DNA form, the CDR3 reads TGTGCCAGCTCCCCCTGGTCGCACACCGGGGAGCTGTTTTTT. This gives the protein CASSPWSHTGELFF.

V usage is TRBV9 and J usage is TRBJ2-2, with 7 bases matching TRBD1. Germline V gene data show CDR1 as SGDLS and CDR2 as YYNGEE. CDR3 size: 16 residues. The trim removed 2 bases at V and 0 bases at J, leaving 4 bases unmatched. The CDR3: CASSVGGTANTGELFF. The CDR3 DNA reads as TGTGCCAGCAGCGTTGGTGGGACAGCGAACACCGGGGAGCTGTTTTTT.

CDR3 sequence: CASSFAGAHGYTF. DNA for the CDR3: TGTGCCAGCAGTTTTGCGGGGGCGCATGGCTACACCTTC. The J gene is TRBJ1-2, the V gene TRBV25-1, with D maybe TRBD1 (6 bases). The CDR3 is 13 residues long. Trimming shortened V by 5 bases and J by 6 bases, and 13 bases separated the two germline ends. Germline V lookup: CDR1 MGHDK, CDR2 SYGVNS.

V gene TRBV5-1 combines with J gene TRBJ1-4; TRBD1 is a possible D gene (5 bases). This CDR3 has 14 residues. CDR1 SGHRS and CDR2 YFSETQ come from the germline V gene. V shed 0 bases and J shed 6 bases, with 9 bases lying between them. The CDR3 DNA reads as TGCGCCAGCAGCTTGGCAGGGTCGGATGAAAAACTGTTTTTT. Protein product: CASSLAGSDEKLFF. The complete variable domain, with remaining parts taken from reference TRBV5-1 and TRBJ1-4, reads KAGVTQTPRYLIKTRGQQVTLSCSPISGHRSVSWYQQTPGQGLQFLFEYFSETQRNKGNFPGRFSGRQFSNSRSEMNVSTLELGDSALYLCASSLAGSDEKLFFGSGTQLSVL.

This sequence joins TRBV6-5 and TRBJ1-4; D remains ambiguous. Germline V gene sequence: CDR1 MNHEY, CDR2 SVGAGI. Trimming removed 6 bases at V and 8 bases at J, with 19 bases between. The CDR3 runs to 15 residues. CDR3 nucleotides: TGTGCCAGCAGAAATCCGGCAAGTCCGAGCGAAAAACTGTTTTTT. It is translated as CASRNPASPSEKLFF.

This chain uses TRBV12-5 with TRBJ2-3; TRBD1 aligns across 8 bases. CDR1 and CDR2 from the germline V gene are LGHNT and FRNRAP. With 1 base clipped from V and 3 bases from J, the junction kept 6 bases outside the gene matches. This CDR3 spans 16 amino acids. CDR3 protein: CASGLGQGSGTDTQYF. For the CDR3, the DNA is TGTGCTAGTGGTTTGGGACAGGGGTCCGGTACAGATACGCAGTATTTT.

The rearrangement uses TRBV11-2 and TRBJ1-1; 9 bases are shared with TRBD1. The V gene end was trimmed by 3 bases and the J gene end by 0 bases; junction bases not matched to a gene: 2. From germline, CDR1 is SGHAT and CDR2 FQNNGV. CDR3 length equals 15 residues. The CDR3 DNA sequence: TGTGCCAGCAGCTTCGACAGGGGGATGAACACTGAAGCTTTCTTT. Its translation is CASSFDRGMNTEAFF.

The chain uses TRBV27 and TRBJ1-5, with TRBD1 matching over 11 bases. The CDR3 contains 13 residues. Losses at the gene ends were 5 bases for V and 7 bases for J; bases not matched to a gene: 1. Germline V gives CDR1 MNHEY, CDR2 SMNVEV (reference sequence). Here the CDR3 reads CASSGTGGQPQHF. The CDR3 coding sequence is TGTGCCAGCAGTGGGACAGGGGGACAGCCCCAGCATTTT.

J is TRBJ1-6 and V is TRBV19; D gene uncertain. Trimming removed 3 bases from V and 7 bases from J, with 13 bases in between. Germline V gene data show CDR1 as LNHDA and CDR2 as SQIVND (reference sequence). This CDR3 spans 15 amino acids. DNA of the CDR3: TGTGCCAGTAGTATTTGGGTCGGAATGAATTCACCCCTCCACTTT. As protein: CASSIWVGMNSPLHF.

The chain has TRBV7-9 and TRBJ1-1, with a possible D match to TRBD1 (5 bases). V lost 4 bases and J 2 bases, leaving 14 bases between the germline ends. This CDR3 contains 15 residues. Germline CDR1 and CDR2: SEHNR and FQNEAQ (reference sequence). Here the CDR3 reads CASSYAPTANTEAFF. CDR3 sequence (DNA): TGTGCCAGCAGCTATGCGCCGACAGCAAACACTGAAGCTTTCTTT.

V and J are TRBV20-1 and TRBJ1-5, with TRBD1 as a possible D gene (6 bases). This CDR3 region has 15 residues. The V end lost 3 bases, the J end lost 4 bases, and 16 bases lay between the germline ends. Germline V gene data show CDR1 as DFQATT and CDR2 as SNEGSKA (reference sequence). CDR3 sequence (DNA): TGCAGTGCTAGTCAGTCGGGAGGGGGGAATCAGCCCCAGCATTTT. Protein: CSASQSGGGNQPQHF.

This rearrangement joins TRBV4-1 to TRBJ1-1; no firm D call. Trimming removed 1 base at V and 2 bases at J, with 17 bases between. The CDR3 loop spans 17 amino acids. CDR1 and CDR2 from the germline V gene are MGHRA and YSYEKL. This CDR3 is CASSQVRPMTINTEAFF. The CDR3 DNA is TGCGCCAGCAGCCAAGTACGCCCCATGACAATTAACACTGAAGCTTTCTTT.